Below, 23 T cell receptor beta chains from the same sample are listed, as sequenced in a study of cytomegalovirus exposure and HLA in healthy donors. The assay was immunoSEQ multiplex PCR, and TCRdb's table has in-frame clones only and misses some. The sample comprises about 160,000 clones, 95% to 97% of which are singletons, and 0.8% to 1% rests with the top ten. The material sequenced was PBMCs. These receptor sequences come from a woman between 18 and 29 years old in good health and CMV-seronegative.

V gene TRBV9 combines with J gene TRBJ2-2; TRBD2 might be the D (6 bases). V was clipped by 0 bases and J by 5 bases, with 14 bases between them. The length of the CDR3 is 16 residues. Germline assignment: CDR1 SGDLS and CDR2 YYNGEE. The CDR3 DNA follows: TGTGCCAGCAGCGTAGGGTCGGGGGAGGTGACCGGGGAGCTGTTTTTT. This sequence encodes CASSVGSGEVTGELFF.

This clone is classed as medium-sized (0.01 to 0.1%). The chain joins TRBV6-4 to TRBJ2-3, with TRBD2 matching 11 bases. J gave up 5 bases and V 4 bases, and 2 bases lay outside the gene matches. The length of the CDR3 is 14 residues. Germline CDR1 MRHNA, CDR2 SNTAGT. The CDR3 region is CASSVAGGQDTQYF. As DNA, the CDR3 is TGTGCCAGCAGTGTAGCGGGGGGGCAAGATACGCAGTATTTT.

The chain uses TRBV5-1 and TRBJ2-3; 7 bases are shared with TRBD1. CDR3 length equals 15 residues. The V and J ends lost 0 bases and 2 bases, in that order; junction bases with no gene match: 3. CDR1 is SGHRS, CDR2 YFSETQ, per germline. The CDR3 DNA is TGCGCCAGCAGCTTGGTGGGACAGATCACAGATACGCAGTATTTT. It yields the protein CASSLVGQITDTQYF.

The V call is TRBV9, the J call TRBJ1-1; possibly TRBD1 for D (5 bases). Trimming cost V 0 bases and J 5 bases, with 20 bases left between them. The CDR3 has 17 residues. Germline CDR1 and CDR2: SGDLS and YYNGEE. CDR3 loop: CASSVARGGERYTEAFF. As DNA, the CDR3 is TGTGCCAGCAGCGTAGCTCGTGGGGGGGAGCGGTATACTGAAGCTTTCTTT.

The chain carries TRBV7-3 and TRBJ1-6; no definite D call. The germline V and J ends were trimmed by 3 bases and 9 bases, with 9 bases remaining between them. Germline V gene sequence: CDR1 SGHTA, CDR2 FQGTGA. This CDR3 is built from 13 residues. The CDR3 bases are TGTGCCAGCAGCTTGCACACTAGTTCACCCCTCCACTTT. Translating it yields CASSLHTSSPLHF. The full variable domain, with the rest looked up from reference TRBV7-3 and TRBJ1-6, is GAGVSQTPSNKVTEKGKYVELRCDPISGHTALYWYRQSLGQGPEFLIYFQGTGAADDSGLPNDRFFAVRPEGSVSTLKIQRTERGDSAVYLCASSLHTSSPLHFGNGTRLTVT.

The rearrangement links TRBV18 to TRBJ2-3; TRBD2 is a possible D gene (6 bases). The CDR3 consists of 14 residues. Germline assignment: CDR1 KGHSH and CDR2 LQKENI. The V and J ends lost 2 bases and 3 bases respectively, with 9 bases between them. The CDR3 coding sequence is TGTGCCAGCTCACCAGGGGCGGGGACAGATACGCAGTATTTT. Protein product: CASSPGAGTDTQYF.

The genes are TRBV6-6 and TRBJ1-2, with 9 bases that match TRBD1. The length of the CDR3 is 15 residues. Germline V gene sequence: CDR1 MNHNY, CDR2 SVGAGI (reference sequence). Losses at the gene ends were 8 bases for V and 6 bases for J; bases not matched to a gene: 13. The CDR3: CASPPGQGQLDGYTF. CDR3 nucleotide sequence: TGTGCCAGCCCCCCGGGACAGGGACAACTGGATGGCTACACCTTC.

This chain joins TRBV7-2 and TRBJ1-2, with 7 bases lining up with TRBD1. The junction had 2 bases not matched to a gene; V was cut back by 0 bases and J by 4 bases. The CDR3 consists of 14 residues. Germline V gene data show CDR1 as SGHTA and CDR2 as FQGNSA. The CDR3 is CASSLAYRGYGYTF. In nucleotides, the CDR3 is TGTGCCAGCAGCTTAGCTTACAGGGGCTATGGCTACACCTTC.

The genes are TRBV27 and TRBJ2-1; 10 bases are a match to TRBD1. CDR1 and CDR2 from the germline V gene are MNHEY and SMNVEV (reference sequence). The CDR3 is made up of 16 amino acids. The J segment lost 7 bases and the V segment lost 8 bases, leaving 14 bases of the junction unmatched. The CDR3 DNA is TGTGCCAGCGGTGGGCCCGGGACAGGGGAGGGTAATGAGCAGTTCTTC. Translated: CASGGPGTGEGNEQFF.

V and J are TRBV15 and TRBJ1-4; no firm D call. Trimming took 8 bases from V and 5 from J, leaving 15 bases between them. The germline V gene encodes CDR1 LNHNV and CDR2 YYDKDF (reference sequence). CDR3 length: 14 amino acids. CDR3 region: CATSLRGLNEKLFF. The CDR3 DNA is TGTGCCACCTCCCTTCGAGGGCTGAATGAAAAACTGTTTTTT.

The CDR3 DNA reads TGTGCCAGCAGCTCGGACAGGGTTAGATCACCCCTCCACTTT. This sequence encodes CASSSDRVRSPLHF. The rearrangement uses TRBV7-2 and TRBJ1-6; 8 positions agree with TRBD1. V was clipped by 4 bases and J by 10 bases; unmatched bases: 6. Germline CDR1 and CDR2: SGHTA and FQGNSA. The CDR3 consists of 14 residues.

CDR3 sequence: CASSMVGRGRSDTQYF. The CDR3 DNA follows: TGTGCCAGTAGTATGGTGGGGCGGGGGCGCTCAGATACGCAGTATTTT. The V and J genes are TRBV19 and TRBJ2-3; possible D gene TRBD2, 7 bases. The germline V gene has CDR1 LNHDA and CDR2 SQIVND (reference sequence). CDR3 length equals 16 residues. The ends were cut back, 3 bases at V and 4 bases at J, with 17 bases in the middle.

The chain links TRBV5-6 to TRBJ2-1, with TRBD1 identical over 7 bases. The trim removed 2 bases at V and 8 bases at J, leaving 10 bases unmatched. This CDR3 has 15 amino acids. Germline assignment: CDR1 SGHDT and CDR2 YYEEEE. This CDR3 is CASSFGGQFVDEQFF. CDR3 nucleotide sequence: TGTGCCAGCAGCTTTGGGGGACAGTTTGTCGATGAGCAGTTCTTC.

This clone was counted once. The genes are TRBV11-3 and TRBJ2-7, with D possibly being TRBD2 (5 bases). V dropped 2 bases and J dropped 7 bases, with 15 bases sitting between them. The CDR3 is 14 residues long. The germline gives CDR1 SGHNT, CDR2 YENEEA. The CDR3 coding sequence is TGTGCCAGCAGCTTATCCCCTAGCTCCACGGAGCAGTACTTC. Protein: CASSLSPSSTEQYF.

V usage is TRBV4-3 and J usage is TRBJ2-3; 10 bases agree with TRBD2. V lost 3 bases, J lost 6 bases, and 12 bases stayed unmatched. Per germline, CDR1 LGHNA and CDR2 YSLEER. This CDR3 is 17 amino acids long. CDR3: CASSHDERGGWMDTQYF. The CDR3, as DNA: TGCGCCAGCAGCCACGACGAGCGGGGGGGCTGGATGGATACGCAGTATTTT.

This CDR3 reads CASSVEGDTGELFF. Here the CDR3 DNA reads TGTGCCAGCAGCGTCGAGGGGGACACCGGGGAGCTGTTTTTT. The chain combines TRBV9 with TRBJ2-2; D may be TRBD1 (6 bases). CDR3 size: 14 residues. Germline CDR1 and CDR2: SGDLS and YYNGEE. Trimming stripped 2 bases from V and 3 bases from J, with 8 bases between.

The rearrangement uses TRBV19 and TRBJ1-2; 11 bases line up with TRBD1. Germline CDR1 LNHDA, CDR2 SQIVND (reference sequence). Unmatched junction bases numbered 5, after V lost 4 bases and J lost 7 bases. CDR3 length: 14 residues. This CDR3 is CASSRDRGDPGYTF. CDR3 bases: TGTGCCAGTAGTAGGGACAGGGGGGACCCTGGCTACACCTTC.

The chain employs TRBV10-3 and TRBJ1-2; D perhaps matches TRBD1 (5 bases). Looked up from germline, CDR1 is ENHRY and CDR2 is SYGVKD. The V gene lost 2 bases and the J gene lost 8 bases, with 15 bases spanning the gap. The CDR3 contains 14 residues. The CDR3 DNA reads as TGTGCCATCAGTGAGGGGCAGGGACGGGGGGGCTACACCTTC. It codes for CAISEGQGRGGYTF.

The chain links TRBV7-2 to TRBJ1-5; no definite D call. From germline, CDR1 is SGHTA and CDR2 FQGNSA. V dropped 1 base and J dropped 1 base, with 8 bases sitting between them. The CDR3 extends over 15 amino acids. The CDR3 reads CASSLEYSSNQPQHF. CDR3 nucleotide sequence: TGTGCCAGCAGCTTAGAGTACAGCAGCAATCAGCCCCAGCATTTT.

This chain connects TRBV5-5 to TRBJ2-6; no firm D call. This CDR3 is 11 amino acids long. Trimming shortened V by 10 bases and J by 4 bases, and 6 bases separated the two germline ends. The germline V gene encodes CDR1 SGHKS and CDR2 YYEKEE (reference sequence). The CDR3 spells CACVGANVLTF. As DNA, the CDR3 is TGTGCCTGCGTCGGGGCCAACGTCCTGACTTTC.

The chain is built from TRBV19 and TRBJ1-5, with a possible D match to TRBD1 (5 bases). Trimming left V 9 bases short and J 6 bases short, with 15 bases between. Per the germline V gene, CDR1 is LNHDA and CDR2 is SQIVND (reference sequence). The CDR3 runs to 13 residues. The CDR3 loop reads CASKTRQGQPQHF. The CDR3 DNA reads as TGTGCCAGCAAAACTCGGCAGGGTCAGCCCCAGCATTTT. Supplemented by reference TRBV19 and TRBJ1-5, the full variable domain reads DGGITQSPKYLFRKEGQNVTLSCEQNLNHDAMYWYRQDPGQGLRLIYYSQIVNDFQKGDIAEGYSVSREKKESFPLTVTSAQKNPTAFYLCASKTRQGQPQHFGDGTRLSIL.

The chain recombines TRBV11-1 with TRBJ2-1, with no clear D. Germline V gene data show CDR1 as SGHAT and CDR2 as FQDESV (reference sequence). Trimming took off 5 bases at V and 7 bases at J, with 15 bases between the two ends. The CDR3 sequence is 14 residues long. The CDR3 nucleotides are TGTGCCAGCAGCCTGGAAATGCTCGGGAATGAGCAGTTCTTC. Residues: CASSLEMLGNEQFF.

The CDR3, as DNA: TGCGCCAGCAGCCAACGGACAGGGGGGTGGATGCGAGAGACCCAGTACTTC. It encodes CASSQRTGGWMRETQYF. The chain couples TRBV4-3 to TRBJ2-5, with TRBD1 identical over 10 bases. This CDR3 is 17 amino acids long. Germline V CDR1 and CDR2: LGHNA, YSLEER. V gave up 2 bases and J gave up 4 bases; unmatched junction bases: 10.